The next 30 T cell receptor beta chains were all read from a single sample in a study of beta chain features in type 1 diabetes. As every portion of the isolated RNA was reverse transcribed, the sequencing read expressed TCRB transcripts. This table comes from immunoSEQ multiplex PCR, and its TCRdb copy is limited to in-frame clones, with some not included. Of about 620,000 clones detected, about a sixth appear once; the ten largest clones hold under 0.095%. Input material: naive CD4+ T cells from blood. The receptor set was obtained from a man aged 18 to 29 in good health.

This clone was observed a few times. V and J are TRBV6-4 and TRBJ1-6; D may be TRBD1 (6 bases). Germline CDR1 is MRHNA and CDR2 is SNTAGT. CDR3 size: 15 residues. V lost 0 bases and J 7 bases, leaving 10 bases between the germline ends. The CDR3 DNA reads as TGTGCCAGCAGTGACTCTACAGGGCCCAATTCACCCCTCCACTTT. Its translation is CASSDSTGPNSPLHF.

Only a few counts were recorded for this clone. V is TRBV19 and J is TRBJ2-1, with TRBD2 identical over 10 bases. The V gene's germline CDR1 is LNHDA and CDR2 SQIVND (reference sequence). With 7 bases clipped from V and 2 bases from J, the junction kept 5 bases outside the gene matches. The CDR3 is made up of 15 amino acids. The CDR3 nucleotides read TGTGCCAGTACTAGCGGGAGAGAAACCTACAATGAGCAGTTCTTC. Translation gives CASTSGRETYNEQFF.

This clone was counted a few times. The chain is built from TRBV6-5 and TRBJ1-6, with D hard to call. Trimming pared 7 bases from V and 7 bases from J, leaving 14 bases between. The CDR3 has 14 amino acids. Germline lookup yields CDR1 MNHEY and CDR2 SVGAGI. The CDR3 loop is CASTGGKNNSPLHF. The CDR3 nucleotides are TGTGCCAGCACCGGAGGGAAGAACAATTCACCCCTCCACTTT.

The J gene is TRBJ1-1, the V gene TRBV4-1, with D unresolved. V gave up 4 bases and J gave up 1 base, with 13 bases separating them. The germline V gene encodes CDR1 MGHRA and CDR2 YSYEKL. The CDR3 runs to 15 residues. CDR3 amino acids: CASSLNSFGNTEAFF. The CDR3 coding sequence is TGCGCCAGCAGCCTCAACTCGTTTGGGAACACTGAAGCTTTCTTT.

This clone was observed a few times. This chain links TRBV7-9 with TRBJ2-1, with D uncertain. The V gene's germline CDR1 is SEHNR and CDR2 FQNEAQ (reference sequence). The CDR3 runs 14 residues. Trimming shortened V by 5 bases and J by 4 bases, and 12 bases separated the two germline ends. CDR3 amino acids: CASSPGGQYNEQFF. CDR3 DNA sequence: TGTGCCAGCAGCCCCGGTGGGCAGTACAATGAGCAGTTCTTC.

The V call is TRBV4-1, the J call TRBJ2-2; D ambiguous. The V end was cut by 4 bases, the J end by 0 bases, with 3 bases between. The length of the CDR3 is 13 residues. Germline V gives CDR1 MGHRA, CDR2 YSYEKL. This CDR3 reads CASSPTNTGELFF. The CDR3 coding sequence is TGCGCCAGCAGCCCCACGAACACCGGGGAGCTGTTTTTT.

CDR3 DNA sequence: TGTGCCCTGGGGACCCAGTACTTC. Protein sequence: CALGTQYF. This chain uses TRBV7-9 with TRBJ2-5; the D is unclear. The V gene lost 11 bases and the J gene lost 7 bases, with 5 bases spanning the gap. Germline lookup yields CDR1 SEHNR and CDR2 FQNEAQ (reference sequence). The CDR3 contains 8 residues.

This clone was recorded once. The rearrangement links TRBV7-2 to TRBJ2-7; no definite D call. Per germline, CDR1 SGHTA and CDR2 FQGNSA. Trimming left V 1 base short and J 9 bases short, with 4 bases between. This CDR3 is built from 10 residues. The CDR3 coding sequence is TGTGCCAGCAGCTTAGGGGGGCAGTACTTC. It encodes CASSLGGQYF.

To note about this clone: The same CDR3 also results from other DNA sequences found in this sample. J is TRBJ1-2 and V is TRBV9; D gene uncertain. Germline V gene sequence: CDR1 SGDLS, CDR2 YYNGEE. This CDR3 is 13 amino acids long. V was trimmed by 0 bases and J by 1 base, leaving 4 bases between them. The CDR3 region has the DNA TGTGCCAGCAGCGTAGACCGTAACTATGGCTACACCTTC. Residues: CASSVDRNYGYTF.

In its sample, this clone was seen a few times. The rearrangement joins TRBV11-1 to TRBJ2-1; 9 nucleotides line up with TRBD2. J gave up 8 bases and V 4 bases, and 12 bases lay outside the gene matches. The CDR3 consists of 16 residues. Germline lookup yields CDR1 SGHAT and CDR2 FQDESV (reference sequence). The CDR3 is CASSSASRTSADEQFF. For the CDR3, the DNA is TGTGCCAGCAGCTCCGCCTCCCGGACTAGCGCGGATGAGCAGTTCTTC.

This clone has just a few counts. Other nucleotide sequences in the sample specify the same CDR3. The CDR3 coding sequence is TGTGCCAGCAGTTATGGGGGCTCTTACGAGCAGTACTTC. It encodes CASSYGGSYEQYF. The chain employs TRBV28 and TRBJ2-7, with D maybe TRBD1 (6 bases). CDR1 is MDHEN, CDR2 SYDVKM, per germline. V lost 4 bases, J lost 4 bases, and 11 bases lay in between. The CDR3 extends over 13 amino acids.

CDR3 in DNA: TGTGCCAGCAGTGACCTCCTCCGTAGGAGTCAAGAGACCCAGTACTTC. Protein: CASSDLLRRSQETQYF. The V gene is TRBV25-1, the J gene TRBJ2-5, with unresolved D. With 3 bases removed from V and 2 bases from J, the gap between germline ends came to 16 bases. CDR3 length: 16 amino acids. CDR1 is MGHDK, CDR2 SYGVNS, per germline.

This clone turned up a few times. The V call is TRBV4-3, the J call TRBJ1-5; no definite D call. The CDR3 has 17 residues. Trimming shortened V by 3 bases and J by 0 bases, and 15 bases separated the two germline ends. Germline V lookup: CDR1 LGHNA, CDR2 YSLEER. The CDR3 reads CASSHIYKGSSNQPQHF. CDR3 nucleotides: TGCGCCAGCAGCCATATCTATAAGGGCTCTAGCAATCAGCCCCAGCATTTT.

J is TRBJ2-7 and V is TRBV4-2; no reliable D call. This CDR3 has 14 residues. V gave up 5 bases and J gave up 3 bases, with 14 bases separating them. The germline gives CDR1 LGHNA, CDR2 YNFKEQ. The CDR3: CASSLLGQNYEQYF. In nucleotides, the CDR3 is TGTGCCAGCAGCTTGTTGGGCCAGAACTACGAGCAGTACTTC.

The genes are TRBV11-2 and TRBJ2-2; the D gene is possibly TRBD2 (5 bases). Trimming cost V 0 bases and J 5 bases, with 7 bases left between them. Germline V lookup: CDR1 SGHAT, CDR2 FQNNGV. This CDR3 spans 14 amino acids. CDR3 DNA sequence: TGTGCCAGCAGCTTAGATCGGAGGACCGGGGAGCTGTTTTTT. Its translation is CASSLDRRTGELFF.

The chain links TRBV27 to TRBJ2-7, with D unclear. The V gene lost 2 bases and the J gene lost 0 bases, with 8 bases spanning the gap. This CDR3 is built from 14 residues. From germline, CDR1 is MNHEY and CDR2 SMNVEV (reference sequence). CDR3 nucleotide sequence: TGTGCCAGCAGTTTAAAGGGCTACTCCTACGAGCAGTACTTC. Encoded protein: CASSLKGYSYEQYF.

This chain joins TRBV6-1 and TRBJ2-5; tentatively, D is TRBD1 (6 bases). Between the trimmed V and J ends, which lost 0 bases and 5 bases, there was a span of 19 bases. The CDR3 runs 17 residues. CDR1 MNHNS and CDR2 SASEGT come from the germline V gene. CDR3 in amino acids: CASSEAIIGPQGETQYF. The CDR3, as DNA: TGTGCCAGCAGTGAAGCAATTATCGGACCACAGGGCGAGACCCAGTACTTC.

This chain links TRBV18 with TRBJ1-5, with a weak D call TRBD1 (6 bases). V was trimmed by 2 bases and J by 2 bases, leaving 7 bases between them. Germline-derived CDR1 and CDR2 are KGHSH and LQKENI. The CDR3 consists of 14 residues. The CDR3 bases are TGTGCCAGCTCACCAAGGGGGGGCAATCAGCCCCAGCATTTT. It codes for CASSPRGGNQPQHF.

This clone was seen more than once but under ten times. V gene TRBV7-3 combines with J gene TRBJ1-2, with 7 nucleotides matching TRBD1. The CDR3 loop spans 13 amino acids. Trimming took 4 bases from V and 6 from J; bases not matched to a gene: 5. Germline lookup yields CDR1 SGHTA and CDR2 FQGTGA. For the CDR3, the DNA is TGTGCCAGCAGCTCTCGACAGGGTAATGGCTACACCTTC. It specifies CASSSRQGNGYTF.

The J gene is TRBJ2-3, the V gene TRBV5-6; 9 bases map to TRBD1. CDR1 and CDR2 from the germline V gene are SGHDT and YYEEEE. This CDR3 contains 15 residues. J lost 2 bases, V lost 7 bases, and 8 bases had no gene match. The CDR3 DNA reads as TGTGCCAGCGGCGAGGGGACAGGGCCCACAGATACGCAGTATTTT. This encodes CASGEGTGPTDTQYF.

This clone was counted only a few times. The chain uses TRBV29-1 and TRBJ1-2; D unclear. This CDR3 region has 13 residues. CDR1 is SQVTM, CDR2 ANQGSEA, per germline. The V gene lost 4 bases and the J gene lost 4 bases, with 13 bases spanning the gap. CDR3 DNA: TGCAGCGTTGTCTTGTCGGCTGGCTATGGCTACACCTTC. Its protein is CSVVLSAGYGYTF.

In this sample, this clone turned up a few times. The chain has TRBV30 and TRBJ1-3, with TRBD1 matching over 10 bases. J lost 4 bases, V lost 5 bases, and 26 bases had no gene match. The CDR3 runs to 21 residues. The germline V gene has CDR1 GTSNPN and CDR2 SVGIG (reference sequence). The CDR3 DNA sequence: TGTGCCTGGGCCTCCTTGTTCCGGGACAGGGGTTCTGATGAGGGGGGAAACACCATATATTTT. This codes for CAWASLFRDRGSDEGGNTIYF.

This clone turned up a few times. Other nucleotide sequences in the sample specify the same CDR3. This chain uses TRBV18 with TRBJ1-1; 8 nucleotides align to TRBD1. The CDR3 covers 14 residues. The V gene end was trimmed by 3 bases and the J gene end by 1 base; junction bases not matched to a gene: 1. CDR1 KGHSH and CDR2 LQKENI come from the germline V gene. The DNA of the CDR3 is TGTGCCAGCTCACCTGACAGGGGGAACACTGAAGCTTTCTTT. As protein: CASSPDRGNTEAFF.

V gene TRBV30 combines with J gene TRBJ2-1, with TRBD2 matching over 13 bases. The CDR3 contains 17 residues. V trimming: 1 base; J trimming: 4 bases; junction bases outside the gene matches: 7. Looked up from germline, CDR1 is GTSNPN and CDR2 is SVGIG (reference sequence). CDR3 in DNA: TGTGCCTGGAGTGCACTAGCGGGGGGGACGGTTTACAATGAGCAGTTCTTC. This codes for CAWSALAGGTVYNEQFF.

The J gene is TRBJ2-3, the V gene TRBV10-3; perhaps D is TRBD1 or TRBD2 (5 bases each). Trimming shortened V by 3 bases and J by 8 bases, and 21 bases separated the two germline ends. Germline lookup yields CDR1 ENHRY and CDR2 SYGVKD. The CDR3 loop spans 16 amino acids. CDR3 DNA: TGTGCCATCAGTGAAGCCAGGGATGGGCTTGGGGGTACGCAGTATTTT. It yields the protein CAISEARDGLGGTQYF.

The CDR3 sequence is CASSPRAGEQYF. For the CDR3, the DNA is TGTGCCAGCAGCCCCCGGGCGGGAGAGCAGTACTTC. J is TRBJ2-7 and V is TRBV6-6; weak D call: TRBD2 (6 bases). V gave up 6 bases and J gave up 7 bases, with 13 bases separating them. Germline V lookup: CDR1 MNHNY, CDR2 SVGAGI (reference sequence). This CDR3 region has 12 residues.

There are a few counts of this clone. The V and J genes are TRBV4-1 and TRBJ2-5, with 9 bases that match TRBD1. The CDR3 contains 17 residues. The germline V gene encodes CDR1 MGHRA and CDR2 YSYEKL. J gave up 2 bases and V 2 bases, and 9 bases lay outside the gene matches. CDR3 bases: TGCGCCAGCAGCCAAATTTGGACCGGGACAGGGCAAGAGACCCAGTACTTC. Translating it yields CASSQIWTGTGQETQYF.

In DNA, the CDR3 is TGCAGCGTTGAACAGAGATTGAACACTGAAGCTTTCTTT. Translating it yields CSVEQRLNTEAFF. The chain employs TRBV29-1 and TRBJ1-1; D is uncertain. V was cut by 2 bases and J by 0 bases, with 7 bases left in between. Germline V lookup: CDR1 SQVTM, CDR2 ANQGSEA. This CDR3 comprises 13 residues.

This clone came up a few times. This rearrangement joins TRBV21-1 to TRBJ2-5; TRBD1, the D gene given by the table, was not confirmed from the DNA. TRBV21-1 is reported as a pseudogene. The CDR3 has 18 amino acids. The CDR3 is CASSKGALTCRVQETQYF. The DNA for the CDR3 is TGTGCCAGCAGCAAAGGGGCCCTCACCTGCAGGGTCCAAGAGACCCAGTACTTC.

This clone was seen a handful of times. The chain recombines TRBV5-1 with TRBJ2-5; TRBD1 is a possible D gene (5 bases). This CDR3 has 15 amino acids. Between the trimmed V and J ends, which lost 4 bases and 1 base, there was a span of 14 bases. CDR1 is SGHRS and CDR2 is YFSETQ in the germline V gene. This CDR3 is CASSRTPGIQETQYF. The CDR3 DNA reads TGCGCCAGCAGCCGCACGCCAGGGATCCAAGAGACCCAGTACTTC.